The rows below give T cell receptor beta chains drawn from one sample of a study of CD8 T cells in ankylosing spondylitis. TCRdb itself ran the 5' RACE reads through MiXCR, one entry per CDR3 protein. The sample contains around 120,000 distinct CDR3 sequences, around 24% of which appear only once. Sequenced material: synovial fluid, either unsorted or a sorted T cell fraction (not recorded which). The receptors were gathered from a male donor with ankylosing spondylitis. CDR3s include the opening cysteine and the closing phenylalanine or tryptophan. Each record gives: D gene, V gene, J gene, clone size, CDR3 DNA, CDR3 protein. D genes are given only for firm matches. Clone size is given for some rows only: seen once, a few or many times, or a class if the clone is expanded.

TRBD2,TRBV20-1,TRBJ2-4,many,TGCAGTGCTAGAGATGGGGGACTAGCGGTAAACATTCAGTACTTC,CSARDGGLAVNIQYF
TRBD2,TRBV5-1,TRBJ2-1,many,TGCGCCAGCAGCTCAGGACTAGCGGGAGGGGTCAATGAGCAGTTCTTC,CASSSGLAGGVNEQFF
.,TRBV7-8,TRBJ2-3,many,TGTGCCAGCAGCTTACTGGGCCTCAGGGACACAGATACGCAGTATTTT,CASSLLGLRDTDTQYF
TRBD1,TRBV24-1,TRBJ2-1,few,TGTGCCACCAGTGATTTAAGGGACAGGGACAATGAGCAGTTCTTC,CATSDLRDRDNEQFF
TRBD1,TRBV10-3,TRBJ1-5,few,TGTGCCATCAAAGGGACAGGGGGAGTACTAGATCAGCCCCAGCATTTT,CAIKGTGGVLDQPQHF
.,TRBV10-3,TRBJ2-3,.,TGTGCCATCAGACCGGGACAAAACACAGATACGCAGTATTTT,CAIRPGQNTDTQYF
.,TRBV12-5,TRBJ2-1,.,TGTGCTAGTGGTGTCGGGTATTCCAATGAGCAGTTCTTC,CASGVGYSNEQFF
TRBD2,TRBV10-2,TRBJ2-2,few,TGCGCCAGCGTACTAGCGGCCGGGCGGATGGAGCTGTTTTTT,CASVLAAGRMELFF
TRBD2,TRBV7-9,TRBJ2-7,few,TGTGCCAGCAGCCAAGGGACTAGCGCGGTCTACGAGCAGTACTTC,CASSQGTSAVYEQYF
.,TRBV19,TRBJ1-5,.,TGTGCCAGTTTTCGTCGGTCGGGGAGCAATCAGCCCCAGCATTTT,CASFRRSGSNQPQHF
TRBD2,TRBV12-3/TRBV12-4,TRBJ2-3,few,TGTGCCAGCAGCCGTCGTATAGCGGGAGGGACCACAGATACGCAGTATTTT,CASSRRIAGGTTDTQYF
TRBD1,TRBV29-1,TRBJ2-7,many,TGCAGCTACGGACAGGGGGTATCCTACGAGCAGTACTTC,CSYGQGVSYEQYF
TRBD1,TRBV18,TRBJ2-7,many,TGTGCCAGCTCACCACACAGGGGTAACTACGAGCAGTACTTC,CASSPHRGNYEQYF
.,TRBV7-9,TRBJ2-1,few,TGTGCCAGCAGCGAACTCTCAGGAGGGGGCAATGAGCAGTTCTTC,CASSELSGGGNEQFF
TRBD2,TRBV20-1,TRBJ2-2,.,TGCAGTGCCCCAGCCAGCGGGAGGACGAACGGGGAGCTGTTTTTT,CSAPASGRTNGELFF
TRBD1,TRBV20-1,TRBJ1-5,.,TGCAGTGCTAGTCCCGGGACAGGGTTCAATCAGCCCCAGCATTTT,CSASPGTGFNQPQHF
.,TRBV20-1,TRBJ2-3,many,TGCAGTACCGACAGGGGGACTAGCGTCTGGAATACGCAGTATTTT,CSTDRGTSVWNTQYF
.,TRBV10-3,TRBJ2-5,.,TGTGCCATCAGTGAGTCGAGAGGGGAGGAGACCCAGTACTTC,CAISESRGEETQYF
.,TRBV13,TRBJ1-1,.,TGTGCCAGCAGCTTAGGTGGTATGAGAGGTTCATCGAACACTGAAGCTTTCTTT,CASSLGGMRGSSNTEAFF
.,TRBV6-4,TRBJ2-2,few,TGTGCCAGGGACCAGGGTTACACCGGGGAGCTGTTTTTT,CARDQGYTGELFF
.,TRBV12-3/TRBV12-4,TRBJ1-2,few,TGTGCCAGCAGTTTAGGCCAGGGCATCTATGGCTACACCTTC,CASSLGQGIYGYTF
.,TRBV3-1,TRBJ2-7,few,TGTGCCAGCAGCCCAGAAGGAGGGGGATACGAGCAGTACTTC,CASSPEGGGYEQYF
.,TRBV5-1,TRBJ1-5,many,TGCGCCAGCAGCTTGGCCCCAGGGAGCAATCAGCCCCAGCATTTT,CASSLAPGSNQPQHF
.,TRBV30,TRBJ2-2,.,TGTGCCTGGACGCCGAGGGCAGTGAACACCGGGGAGCTGTTTTTT,CAWTPRAVNTGELFF
TRBD1,TRBV24-1,TRBJ1-1,many,TGTGCCACCAGTAAGGGGGCCACTGAAGCTTTCTTT,CATSKGATEAFF